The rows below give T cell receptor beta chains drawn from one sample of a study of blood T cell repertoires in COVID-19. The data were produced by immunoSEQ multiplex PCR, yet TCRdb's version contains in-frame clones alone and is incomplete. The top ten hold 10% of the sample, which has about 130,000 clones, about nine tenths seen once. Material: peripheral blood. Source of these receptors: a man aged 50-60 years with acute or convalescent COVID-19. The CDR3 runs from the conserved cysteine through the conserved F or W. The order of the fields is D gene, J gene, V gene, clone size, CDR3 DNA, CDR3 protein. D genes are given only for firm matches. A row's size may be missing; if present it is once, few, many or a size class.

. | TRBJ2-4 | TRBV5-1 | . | TGCGCCAGCAGCTTGCTGCCAGGTAGTGGAGCCAAAAACATTCAGTACTTC | CASSLLPGSGAKNIQYF
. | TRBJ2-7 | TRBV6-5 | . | TGTGCCAGCAGTTATATGGGCGGGGAGCAGTACTTC | CASSYMGGEQYF
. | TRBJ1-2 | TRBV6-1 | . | TGTGCCAGCAGTGAAGGGCTAGAGGGCTACACCTTC | CASSEGLEGYTF
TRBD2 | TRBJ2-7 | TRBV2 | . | TGTGCCAGCAGTGGTATTAGCGGGGGCCACTACGAGCAGTACTTC | CASSGISGGHYEQYF
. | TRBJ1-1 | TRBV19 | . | TGTGCCAGTAGTAGGGCGCAGACCTCTGAAGCTTTCTTT | CASSRAQTSEAFF
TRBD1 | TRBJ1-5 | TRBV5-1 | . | TGCGCCAGCAGCTTGGTGGGGACAGAGGGCCAGCCCCAGCATTTT | CASSLVGTEGQPQHF
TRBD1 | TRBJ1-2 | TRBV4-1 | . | TGCGCCAGCAGCCAAGATTCGGGACAGGGGCAGTATGGCTACACCTTC | CASSQDSGQGQYGYTF
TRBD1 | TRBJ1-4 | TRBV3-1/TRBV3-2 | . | TGTGCCAGCAGCCAAAGGACAGGGGGCGCACAGGAAAAACTGTTTTTT | CASSQRTGGAQEKLFF
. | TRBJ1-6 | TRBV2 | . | TGTGCCAGCAGGAGAGGGTTTCATAATTCACCCCTCCACTTT | CASRRGFHNSPLHF
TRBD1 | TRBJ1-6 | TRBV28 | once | TGTGCCAGCAGTCTAGGAGGACAGGGTAATTCACCCCTCCACTTT | CASSLGGQGNSPLHF
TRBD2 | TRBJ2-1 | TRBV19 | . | TGTGCCAGTAGTAAGGCTAGCGGGGGCGCGGGCTCCTACAATGAGCAGTTCTTC | CASSKASGGAGSYNEQFF
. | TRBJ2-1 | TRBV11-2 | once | TGTGCCAGCAGCTTCGTGCGCAACAATGAGCAGTTCTTC | CASSFVRNNEQFF
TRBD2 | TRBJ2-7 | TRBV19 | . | TGTGCCAGTACCCAGCGGGGGGGAAGCTCCTACGAGCAGTACTTC | CASTQRGGSSYEQYF
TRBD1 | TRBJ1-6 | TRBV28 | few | TGTGCCAGCAGTTATCCGGGACAGTCCTATAATTCACCCCTCCACTTT | CASSYPGQSYNSPLHF
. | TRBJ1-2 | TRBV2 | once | TGTGCCAGCAGTGATCAGGTGGGGGGTCGGGGCTACACCTTC | CASSDQVGGRGYTF
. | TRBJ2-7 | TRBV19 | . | TGTGCCAGTAGCCCAGCGGGGGGACAGGGGAGACACGAGCAGTACTTC | CASSPAGGQGRHEQYF
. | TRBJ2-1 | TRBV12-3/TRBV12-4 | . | TGTGCCAGCAGTTTGGGCCTTGGGAATGAGCAGTTCTTC | CASSLGLGNEQFF
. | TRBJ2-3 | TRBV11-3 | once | TGTGCCAGCAGCTCGTTCGGGGGCACAGATACGCAGTATTTT | CASSSFGGTDTQYF
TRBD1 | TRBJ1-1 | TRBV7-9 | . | TGTGCCAGCAGCTCGGGACAGACACTCGTCACGACTGAAGCTTTCTTT | CASSSGQTLVTTEAFF
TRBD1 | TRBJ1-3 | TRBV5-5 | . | TGTGCCAGCAGCCTTACAGGGACAGATCCAGGAAACACCATATATTTT | CASSLTGTDPGNTIYF
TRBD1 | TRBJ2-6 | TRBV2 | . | TGTGCCAGCAGGAGGGACAGGGACACTGGGGCCAACGTCCTGACTTTC | CASRRDRDTGANVLTF
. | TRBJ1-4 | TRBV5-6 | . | TGTGCCAGCAGCTTGGCAAATCGGGGGTTCGATCCGGAACTGTTTTTT | CASSLANRGFDPELFF
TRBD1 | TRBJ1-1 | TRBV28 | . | TGTGCCAGCAGTCCCGGACAGGAGGAAAAAGCTTTCTTT | CASSPGQEEKAFF
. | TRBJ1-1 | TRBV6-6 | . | TGTGCCAGCAACCGAGTTTACACTGAAGCTTTCTTT | CASNRVYTEAFF
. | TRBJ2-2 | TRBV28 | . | TGTGCCAGCAGTTTCCCAGGGCCCGGGGAGCTGTTTTTT | CASSFPGPGELFF
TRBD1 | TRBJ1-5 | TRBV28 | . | TGTGCCAGTCACATCAGGGGGCCTCAGCCCCAGCATTTT | CASHIRGPQPQHF
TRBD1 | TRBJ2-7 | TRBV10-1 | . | TGCGCCAGCAGTAACAGGGGCGAGCAGTACTTC | CASSNRGEQYF
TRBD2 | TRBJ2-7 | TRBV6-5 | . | TGTGCCAGCAGTTACCCTAGCGGGAGTTCCTACGAGCAGTACTTC | CASSYPSGSSYEQYF
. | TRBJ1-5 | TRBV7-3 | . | TGTGCCAGCAGCAGACAGCCCAATCAGCCCCAGCATTTT | CASSRQPNQPQHF
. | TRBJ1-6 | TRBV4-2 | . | TGTGCCAGCAGCCAAGATTCCCCCGGTGGTAATTCACCCCTCCACTTT | CASSQDSPGGNSPLHF
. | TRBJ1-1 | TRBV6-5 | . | TGTGCCAGCAGTTACGAGGCAGGGATCACTGAAGCTTTCTTT | CASSYEAGITEAFF
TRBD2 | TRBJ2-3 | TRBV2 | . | TGTGCCAGCAGTCCCCGGACTAGCGTGGGCTCGGATACGCAGTATTTT | CASSPRTSVGSDTQYF
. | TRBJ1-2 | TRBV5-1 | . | TGCGCCAGCAGCCCGACGGGGGGCATTAACTATGGCTACACCTTC | CASSPTGGINYGYTF
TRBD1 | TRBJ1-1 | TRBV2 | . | TGTGCCAGCACTCTTGGACAGGAGATTGAAGCTTTCTTT | CASTLGQEIEAFF
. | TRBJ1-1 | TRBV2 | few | TGTGCCAGCAGTGACGGCGGAGTCTTACCGGGTGACACTGAAGCTTTCTTT | CASSDGGVLPGDTEAFF
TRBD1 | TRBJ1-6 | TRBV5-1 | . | TGCGCCAGCAGCTTTACAGGGGAGGATTCACCCCTCCACTTT | CASSFTGEDSPLHF
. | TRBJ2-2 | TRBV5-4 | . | TGTGCCAGCAGCTCACTTGGGGAAGGGAGGACCGGGGAGCTGTTTTTT | CASSSLGEGRTGELFF
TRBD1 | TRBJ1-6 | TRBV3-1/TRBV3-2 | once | TGTGCCAGCAGCTCGGGACAGGGCTATAATTCACCCCTCCACTTT | CASSSGQGYNSPLHF
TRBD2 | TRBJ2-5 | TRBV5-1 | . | TGCGCCAGCAGCTTTGGGGGGACTAGCGGAGACCAAGAGACCCAGTACTTC | CASSFGGTSGDQETQYF
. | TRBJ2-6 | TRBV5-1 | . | TGCGCCAGCAGGTACCTAGCTGGGGCCAACGTCCTGACTTTC | CASRYLAGANVLTF
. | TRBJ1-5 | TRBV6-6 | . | TGTGCCAGCAGTCCTACCAGGGGTTCTCAGCCCCAGCATTTT | CASSPTRGSQPQHF
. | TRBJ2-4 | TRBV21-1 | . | TGTGCCAGCAGCAACGAAAGAGGACAGAAGGATAGGGACATTCAGTACTTC | CASSNERGQKDRDIQYF
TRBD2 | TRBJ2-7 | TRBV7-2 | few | TGTGCCAGCAGCAAGGGACTAGCGGGGGTCTACGAGCAGTACTTC | CASSKGLAGVYEQYF
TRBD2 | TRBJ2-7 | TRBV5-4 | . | TGTGCCAGCAGCGAGGGACTAGCGGGACCTACCACGGACGAGCAGTACTTC | CASSEGLAGPTTDEQYF
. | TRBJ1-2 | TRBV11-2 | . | TGTGCCAGCAGCTCCCTCGGAGGGGGCTACACCTTC | CASSSLGGGYTF
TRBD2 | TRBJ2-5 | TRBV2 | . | TGTGCCAGCAGTGGGGGTAGCGGGAGGGCAGAGACCCAGTACTTC | CASSGGSGRAETQYF
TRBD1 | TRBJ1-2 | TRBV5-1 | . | TGCGCCAGCGGACACCTACCGGGACAGGGTTTATTGGGAAACTATGGCTACACCTTC | CASGHLPGQGLLGNYGYTF
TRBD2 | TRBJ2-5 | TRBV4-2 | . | TGTGCCAGCAGCCAAGAGCAGTTTAGCGGGGGGCTTCAAGAGACCCAGTACTTC | CASSQEQFSGGLQETQYF
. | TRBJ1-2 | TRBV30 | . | TGTGCCTGGAGTGGCCGACACCCCGCCTCTGGCTACACCTTC | CAWSGRHPASGYTF
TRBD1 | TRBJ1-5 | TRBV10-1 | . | TGCGCCAGCAGTGACCAGACAGGGGGTCCTCAGCCCCAGCATTTT | CASSDQTGGPQPQHF
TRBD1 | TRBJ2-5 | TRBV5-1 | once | TGCGCCAGCAGCCCGCCGGGACAGGGGGCGGGGGGAGAGACCCAGTACTTC | CASSPPGQGAGGETQYF
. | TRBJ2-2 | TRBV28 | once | TGTGCCAGCAGATATTACACCGGGGAGCTGTTTTTT | CASRYYTGELFF
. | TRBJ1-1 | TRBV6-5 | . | TGTGCCAGCATCAGTTTTAACACTGAAGCTTTCTTT | CASISFNTEAFF